Listed below are T cell receptor beta chains from one sample, sequenced in a study of blood T cells in healthy people across ages. Via MiXCR, TCRdb re-called the 5' RACE reads, giving one row per CDR3 protein. The sample contains approximately 940,000 distinct CDR3 sequences, roughly 52% of which appear only once. Sequencing used blood. The receptor set was obtained from a young man in good health. Both conserved end residues are part of each CDR3. D genes are given only for firm matches. Only some rows state a clone size, as once, few, many or a class for expanded clones.

v_call: TRBV10-3
clone_size: .
d_call: TRBD1
j_call: TRBJ2-1
cdr3_length: 17
cdr3_aa: CAISESRSGQGGDEQFF
cdr3_nt: TGTGCCATCAGTGAGTCAAGGTCGGGACAGGGAGGCGATGAGCAGTTCTTC

v_call: TRBV9
clone_size: .
d_call: TRBD2
j_call: TRBJ2-3
cdr3_length: 15
cdr3_aa: CASNPLAEHTDTQYF
cdr3_nt: TGTGCCAGCAACCCACTAGCGGAGCACACAGATACGCAGTATTTT

v_call: TRBV27
clone_size: .
d_call: .
j_call: TRBJ2-4
cdr3_length: 15
cdr3_aa: CASSGPPGLGGIQYF
cdr3_nt: TGTGCCAGCAGTGGCCCCCCCGGACTCGGAGGCATTCAGTACTTC

v_call: TRBV5-1
clone_size: .
d_call: .
j_call: TRBJ1-1
cdr3_length: 19
cdr3_aa: CASDWYRARRFPENTEAFF
cdr3_nt: TGCGCCAGCGATTGGTACCGGGCTCGCCGATTCCCTGAGAACACTGAAGCTTTCTTT

v_call: TRBV5-1
clone_size: once
d_call: TRBD1
j_call: TRBJ2-4
cdr3_length: 15
cdr3_aa: CASSLDPGQFGFQYF
cdr3_nt: TGCGCCAGCAGCTTGGACCCGGGACAGTTTGGGTTTCAGTACTTC

v_call: TRBV5-1
clone_size: .
d_call: .
j_call: TRBJ2-5
cdr3_length: 14
cdr3_aa: CASSPLGGGETQYF
cdr3_nt: TGCGCCAGCAGCCCCCTAGGGGGGGGAGAGACCCAGTACTTC

v_call: TRBV5-1
clone_size: .
d_call: .
j_call: TRBJ2-5
cdr3_length: 14
cdr3_aa: CASSLSGTKETQYF
cdr3_nt: TGCGCCAGCAGCTTGAGCGGAACTAAAGAGACCCAGTACTTC

v_call: TRBV20-1
clone_size: few
d_call: .
j_call: TRBJ2-1
cdr3_length: 14
cdr3_aa: CSARQIGGYNEQFF
cdr3_nt: TGCAGTGCTAGACAAATCGGGGGCTACAATGAGCAGTTCTTC

v_call: TRBV15
clone_size: .
d_call: TRBD1
j_call: TRBJ1-6
cdr3_length: 15
cdr3_aa: CATSSDGTGVSSLHF
cdr3_nt: TGTGCCACCAGCTCGGACGGGACAGGGGTGTCATCCCTCCACTTT

v_call: TRBV15
clone_size: few
d_call: TRBD1
j_call: TRBJ2-7
cdr3_length: 15
cdr3_aa: CATSGGTGDPYEQYF
cdr3_nt: TGTGCCACCAGCGGGGGGACAGGCGACCCCTACGAGCAGTACTTC

v_call: TRBV6-1
clone_size: many
d_call: TRBD1
j_call: TRBJ2-7
cdr3_length: 13
cdr3_aa: CASEGQGIYEQYF
cdr3_nt: TGTGCCAGCGAGGGACAGGGAATCTACGAGCAGTACTTC

v_call: TRBV13
clone_size: .
d_call: TRBD1
j_call: TRBJ1-1
cdr3_length: 15
cdr3_aa: CASSLTGGPNTEAFF
cdr3_nt: TGTGCCAGCAGCTTAACAGGGGGGCCGAACACTGAAGCTTTCTTT

v_call: TRBV20-1
clone_size: .
d_call: TRBD1
j_call: TRBJ2-6
cdr3_length: 18
cdr3_aa: CSAREEEQGANGASVLTF
cdr3_nt: TGCAGTGCTAGAGAGGAGGAACAGGGGGCGAACGGGGCCAGCGTCCTGACTTTC

v_call: TRBV6-2/TRBV6-3
clone_size: .
d_call: TRBD2
j_call: TRBJ2-1
cdr3_length: 16
cdr3_aa: CASSYLLETSVDEQFF
cdr3_nt: TGTGCCAGCAGTTACCTCCTTGAGACTAGCGTCGATGAGCAGTTCTTC

v_call: TRBV28
clone_size: few
d_call: .
j_call: TRBJ2-3
cdr3_length: 14
cdr3_aa: CASSLEESTDTQYF
cdr3_nt: TGTGCCAGCAGTTTAGAGGAGAGCACAGATACGCAGTATTTT

v_call: TRBV11-2
clone_size: .
d_call: TRBD1
j_call: TRBJ1-4
cdr3_length: 13
cdr3_aa: CASTRDSGVKLFF
cdr3_nt: TGTGCCAGCACTAGGGACAGTGGGGTTAAACTGTTTTTT

v_call: TRBV11-3
clone_size: .
d_call: .
j_call: TRBJ2-7
cdr3_length: 12
cdr3_aa: CASSSVGTEQYF
cdr3_nt: TGTGCCAGCAGCTCGGTCGGGACCGAGCAGTACTTC

v_call: TRBV7-2
clone_size: .
d_call: TRBD1
j_call: TRBJ1-3
cdr3_length: 17
cdr3_aa: CASSPQGGQSSGNTIYF
cdr3_nt: TGTGCCAGCAGCCCCCAGGGGGGGCAGAGCTCTGGAAACACCATATATTTT

v_call: TRBV6-2/TRBV6-3
clone_size: .
d_call: .
j_call: TRBJ1-2
cdr3_length: 14
cdr3_aa: CASSYDEGLGGYTF
cdr3_nt: TGTGCCAGCAGTTACGACGAGGGTTTAGGAGGCTACACCTTC

v_call: TRBV27
clone_size: .
d_call: .
j_call: TRBJ2-3
cdr3_length: 14
cdr3_aa: CASSLTQGTDTQYF
cdr3_nt: TGTGCCAGCAGTTTAACGCAGGGGACAGATACGCAGTATTTT

v_call: TRBV9
clone_size: few
d_call: TRBD1
j_call: TRBJ2-7
cdr3_length: 15
cdr3_aa: CASSGDRDSDYEQYF
cdr3_nt: TGTGCCAGCAGCGGAGACAGGGATTCCGACTACGAGCAGTACTTC

v_call: TRBV7-2
clone_size: .
d_call: TRBD1
j_call: TRBJ2-7
cdr3_length: 14
cdr3_aa: CASSPTTGPCEQYF
cdr3_nt: TGTGCCAGCAGTCCCACGACAGGGCCCTGCGAGCAGTACTTC

v_call: TRBV7-3
clone_size: .
d_call: TRBD1
j_call: TRBJ2-3
cdr3_length: 16
cdr3_aa: CASSTTDRGETDTQYF
cdr3_nt: TGTGCCAGCAGCACCACTGACAGGGGCGAGACAGATACGCAGTATTTT

v_call: TRBV5-1
clone_size: .
d_call: .
j_call: TRBJ2-5
cdr3_length: 13
cdr3_aa: CASSFQGDETQYF
cdr3_nt: TGCGCCAGCAGCTTCCAGGGAGACGAGACCCAGTACTTC

v_call: TRBV5-1
clone_size: few
d_call: .
j_call: TRBJ1-1
cdr3_length: 13
cdr3_aa: CASSLEGHPEAFF
cdr3_nt: TGCGCCAGCAGCTTGGAAGGCCACCCTGAAGCTTTCTTT

v_call: TRBV30
clone_size: .
d_call: .
j_call: TRBJ1-1
cdr3_length: 14
cdr3_aa: CAWSVKTENTEAFF
cdr3_nt: TGTGCCTGGAGTGTAAAGACGGAGAACACTGAAGCTTTCTTT

v_call: TRBV5-1
clone_size: .
d_call: .
j_call: TRBJ2-2
cdr3_length: 15
cdr3_aa: CASSSVTTNTGELFF
cdr3_nt: TGCGCCAGCAGCTCCGTGACAACGAACACCGGGGAGCTGTTTTTT

v_call: TRBV12-3/TRBV12-4
clone_size: .
d_call: .
j_call: TRBJ2-3
cdr3_length: 14
cdr3_aa: CASTLVPGADTQYF
cdr3_nt: TGTGCCAGCACTTTAGTCCCAGGTGCCGATACGCAGTATTTT

v_call: TRBV20-1
clone_size: few
d_call: .
j_call: TRBJ1-6
cdr3_length: 15
cdr3_aa: CSAPGQGIDNSPLHF
cdr3_nt: TGCAGTGCTCCTGGGCAGGGGATTGATAATTCACCCCTCCACTTT

v_call: TRBV4-2
clone_size: .
d_call: .
j_call: TRBJ2-7
cdr3_length: 14
cdr3_aa: CASSHGLNSYEQYF
cdr3_nt: TGTGCCAGCAGCCACGGACTTAACTCCTACGAGCAGTACTTC

v_call: TRBV20-1
clone_size: .
d_call: .
j_call: TRBJ2-1
cdr3_length: 13
cdr3_aa: CSATHRGANEQFF
cdr3_nt: TGCAGTGCTACTCATCGGGGGGCCAATGAGCAGTTCTTC

v_call: TRBV6-1
clone_size: few
d_call: .
j_call: TRBJ1-2
cdr3_length: 13
cdr3_aa: CASNGQNDYGYTF
cdr3_nt: TGTGCCAGCAACGGACAGAACGACTATGGCTACACCTTC

v_call: TRBV29-1
clone_size: few
d_call: .
j_call: TRBJ2-5
cdr3_length: 16
cdr3_aa: CSVEGSSRGEQETQYF
cdr3_nt: TGCAGCGTTGAAGGGAGTAGCAGGGGGGAGCAAGAGACCCAGTACTTC

v_call: TRBV3-1
clone_size: .
d_call: .
j_call: TRBJ2-3
cdr3_length: 15
cdr3_aa: CASSQPGGLTDTQYF
cdr3_nt: TGTGCCAGTAGCCAGCCCGGGGGGCTCACAGATACGCAGTATTTT

v_call: TRBV7-9
clone_size: .
d_call: TRBD1
j_call: TRBJ2-5
cdr3_length: 17
cdr3_aa: CASSLGQGAEKQETQYF
cdr3_nt: TGTGCCAGCAGCTTGGGACAGGGGGCTGAAAAGCAAGAGACCCAGTACTTC

v_call: TRBV28
clone_size: .
d_call: .
j_call: TRBJ2-7
cdr3_length: 13
cdr3_aa: CASYDPGLYEQYF
cdr3_nt: TGTGCCAGCTATGACCCAGGGCTCTACGAGCAGTACTTC

v_call: TRBV7-2
clone_size: .
d_call: .
j_call: TRBJ2-1
cdr3_length: 14
cdr3_aa: CASSLGLPNNEQFF
cdr3_nt: TGTGCCAGCAGCTTAGGTTTACCTAACAATGAGCAGTTCTTC

v_call: TRBV7-2
clone_size: many
d_call: .
j_call: TRBJ2-1
cdr3_length: 12
cdr3_aa: CASSSRDNEQFF
cdr3_nt: TGTGCCAGCAGCTCCCGAGACAATGAGCAGTTCTTC

v_call: TRBV7-2
clone_size: few
d_call: TRBD2
j_call: TRBJ2-3
cdr3_length: 17
cdr3_aa: CASSRLAGGPSTDTQYF
cdr3_nt: TGTGCCAGCAGCCGACTAGCGGGGGGCCCCAGCACAGATACGCAGTATTTT

v_call: TRBV12-3/TRBV12-4
clone_size: once
d_call: .
j_call: TRBJ2-5
cdr3_length: 14
cdr3_aa: CASSPGTRANEQYF
cdr3_nt: TGTGCCAGCAGCCCCGGGACACGCGCGAATGAGCAGTACTTC

v_call: TRBV7-2
clone_size: few
d_call: .
j_call: TRBJ1-1
cdr3_length: 15
cdr3_aa: CASRSQNLGYTEAFF
cdr3_nt: TGTGCCAGCAGGAGCCAGAATCTAGGGTACACTGAAGCTTTCTTT

v_call: TRBV11-2
clone_size: few
d_call: TRBD2
j_call: TRBJ2-1
cdr3_length: 17
cdr3_aa: CASSLGPSGGVGNEQFF
cdr3_nt: TGTGCCAGCAGCTTAGGGCCTAGCGGGGGGGTTGGCAATGAGCAGTTCTTC

v_call: TRBV25-1
clone_size: .
d_call: TRBD1
j_call: TRBJ1-4
cdr3_length: 15
cdr3_aa: CASSGTGTVNEKLFF
cdr3_nt: TGTGCCAGCAGTGGCACCGGGACAGTAAATGAAAAACTGTTTTTT

v_call: TRBV20-1
clone_size: .
d_call: .
j_call: TRBJ1-6
cdr3_length: 12
cdr3_aa: CSARGPNSPLHF
cdr3_nt: TGCAGTGCTAGAGGTCCTAATTCACCCCTCCACTTT

v_call: TRBV7-9
clone_size: .
d_call: .
j_call: TRBJ1-4
cdr3_length: 15
cdr3_aa: CASSLVTTGNEKLFF
cdr3_nt: TGTGCCAGCAGCTTAGTAACGACAGGAAATGAAAAACTGTTTTTT

v_call: TRBV10-3
clone_size: .
d_call: TRBD1
j_call: TRBJ1-1
cdr3_length: 15
cdr3_aa: CAISEGDRGNTEAFF
cdr3_nt: TGTGCCATCAGTGAAGGGGACAGGGGAAACACTGAAGCTTTCTTT

v_call: TRBV4-2
clone_size: .
d_call: .
j_call: TRBJ2-1
cdr3_length: 17
cdr3_aa: CASSQLLVGGSYNEQFF
cdr3_nt: TGTGCCAGCAGCCAACTACTAGTGGGGGGATCCTACAATGAGCAGTTCTTC

v_call: TRBV9
clone_size: once
d_call: .
j_call: TRBJ2-5
cdr3_length: 14
cdr3_aa: CASSVDREQETQYF
cdr3_nt: TGTGCCAGCAGCGTAGATAGGGAGCAAGAGACCCAGTACTTC

v_call: TRBV2
clone_size: .
d_call: .
j_call: TRBJ1-6
cdr3_length: 15
cdr3_aa: CASGLTSSYNSPLHF
cdr3_nt: TGTGCCAGCGGGTTAACTAGCTCCTATAATTCACCCCTCCACTTT

v_call: TRBV11-2
clone_size: many
d_call: .
j_call: TRBJ2-7
cdr3_length: 14
cdr3_aa: CASSFGVDTYEQYF
cdr3_nt: TGTGCCAGCAGCTTCGGGGTTGATACCTACGAGCAGTACTTC

v_call: TRBV5-1
clone_size: .
d_call: .
j_call: TRBJ2-7
cdr3_length: 14
cdr3_aa: CASSLISRSYEQYF
cdr3_nt: TGCGCCAGCAGTTTGATTAGCCGTTCCTACGAGCAGTACTTC

v_call: TRBV29-1
clone_size: few
d_call: .
j_call: TRBJ2-2
cdr3_length: 14
cdr3_aa: CSALQTTNTGELFF
cdr3_nt: TGCAGCGCCCTACAGACTACGAACACCGGGGAGCTGTTTTTT

v_call: TRBV28
clone_size: few
d_call: TRBD2
j_call: TRBJ2-7
cdr3_length: 17
cdr3_aa: CASSPLGGGTISYEQYF
cdr3_nt: TGTGCCAGCAGTCCCCTTGGGGGAGGGACGATCTCCTACGAGCAGTACTTC

v_call: TRBV18
clone_size: .
d_call: .
j_call: TRBJ2-7
cdr3_length: 13
cdr3_aa: CASSPQETYEQYF
cdr3_nt: TGTGCCAGCTCACCGCAGGAGACCTACGAGCAGTACTTC

v_call: TRBV7-2
clone_size: .
d_call: .
j_call: TRBJ2-7
cdr3_length: 11
cdr3_aa: CASSSMYEQYF
cdr3_nt: TGTGCCAGCAGCTCTATGTATGAGCAGTACTTC

v_call: TRBV7-2
clone_size: .
d_call: TRBD2
j_call: TRBJ2-4
cdr3_length: 14
cdr3_aa: CASSPLAGVNIQYF
cdr3_nt: TGTGCCAGCAGTCCCCTAGCGGGAGTTAACATTCAGTACTTC

v_call: TRBV25-1
clone_size: .
d_call: .
j_call: TRBJ2-7
cdr3_length: 14
cdr3_aa: CASSVPSGGYEQYF
cdr3_nt: TGTGCCAGCAGTGTCCCCAGCGGAGGCTACGAGCAGTACTTC

v_call: TRBV10-3
clone_size: few
d_call: .
j_call: TRBJ2-3
cdr3_length: 12
cdr3_aa: CAISSGADTQYF
cdr3_nt: TGTGCCATCAGTAGTGGGGCAGATACGCAGTATTTT

v_call: TRBV5-1
clone_size: .
d_call: .
j_call: TRBJ1-1
cdr3_length: 13
cdr3_aa: CASSLYPNTEAFF
cdr3_nt: TGCGCCAGCAGCTTGTACCCGAACACTGAAGCTTTCTTT

v_call: TRBV27
clone_size: few
d_call: .
j_call: TRBJ2-1
cdr3_length: 16
cdr3_aa: CASSSLGSLWGGEQFF
cdr3_nt: TGTGCCAGCAGCTCCCTAGGCTCGCTTTGGGGGGGCGAGCAGTTCTTC